Below, 29 T cell receptor beta chains from the same sample are listed, as sequenced in a study of control samples from healthy donors and cancer patients. The protocol was immunoSEQ multiplex PCR, while the TCRdb copy is restricted to in-frame clones and leaves out a portion. This table has 150,000 to 200,000 clones, roughly 92% appearing once. The sequencing input was blood. These receptors were obtained from a man aged 25-45 years in good health.

The rearrangement joins TRBV5-4 to TRBJ2-7; 7 bases agree with TRBD2. This CDR3 is built from 15 residues. Trimming took 1 base from V and 0 from J; bases not matched to a gene: 4. Germline CDR1 SGHNT, CDR2 YYREEE (reference sequence). CDR3 bases: TGTGCCAGCAGCTTGCCGGCTAGCGGCTCCTACGAGCAGTACTTC. Protein product: CASSLPASGSYEQYF.

This sequence joins TRBV28 and TRBJ1-1; D not certain. Trimming shortened V by 7 bases and J by 0 bases, and 9 bases separated the two germline ends. Germline CDR1 MDHEN, CDR2 SYDVKM. This CDR3 has 13 amino acids. CDR3 loop: CASTLRMNTEAFF. CDR3 bases: TGTGCCAGCACCCTTAGGATGAACACTGAAGCTTTCTTT.

This sequence joins TRBV29-1 and TRBJ2-5; 7 bases agree with TRBD2. Germline loops: CDR1 SQVTM, CDR2 ANQGSEA. The CDR3 runs 11 residues. The ends lost 4 bases at V and 4 bases at J; junction bases unmatched: 0. CDR3: CSVGEGETQYF. CDR3 bases: TGCAGCGTTGGGGAGGGAGAGACCCAGTACTTC.

This chain connects TRBV7-9 to TRBJ2-5; tentative D call: TRBD1 (5 bases). The CDR3 is 12 residues long. V was pared by 6 bases and J by 4 bases, with 9 bases between. Germline CDR1 SEHNR, CDR2 FQNEAQ (reference sequence). Written as DNA, the CDR3 is TGTGCCAGCAGGGACAATGGAGAGACCCAGTACTTC. It specifies CASRDNGETQYF.

V usage is TRBV30 and J usage is TRBJ2-3, with TRBD2 matching 11 bases. The CDR3 is 15 amino acids. In germline, CDR1 is GTSNPN, CDR2 SVGIG (reference sequence). Trimming cost V 2 bases and J 2 bases; bases outside gene matches: 3. CDR3 DNA: TGTGCCTGGAGTCGGACTAGCGGGTTCACAGATACGCAGTATTTT. Translated: CAWSRTSGFTDTQYF.

The chain uses TRBV2 and TRBJ2-3; 7 bases align to TRBD1. CDR3 length equals 15 residues. Trimming at V came to 10 bases and at J to 1 base, leaving 11 bases not matched to a gene. The germline V gene has CDR1 SNHLY and CDR2 FYNNEI. The CDR3 nucleotides read TGTGCCACCTCTGCCCATACAGGGGGCACAGATACGCAGTATTTT. This translates into CATSAHTGGTDTQYF.

V usage is TRBV5-1 and J usage is TRBJ1-1; no clear D. V was clipped by 2 bases and J by 6 bases, with 17 bases between them. The CDR3 runs 15 residues. Germline V CDR1 and CDR2: SGHRS, YFSETQ. CDR3 sequence (DNA): TGCGCCAGCAGCTTTGAACCCACGGGCAGACCTGAAGCTTTCTTT. This translates into CASSFEPTGRPEAFF.

This chain connects TRBV6-4 to TRBJ2-3, with TRBD2 matching over 8 bases. After removal of 3 bases from V and 3 bases from J, the junction contained 8 bases not matched to a gene. This CDR3 region has 16 residues. From germline, CDR1 is MRHNA and CDR2 SNTAGT. CDR3 sequence: CASSETKPGGTDTQYF. The CDR3 bases are TGTGCCAGCAGTGAAACAAAACCGGGAGGGACAGATACGCAGTATTTT.

The chain recombines TRBV7-2 with TRBJ2-2; D is ambiguous. The CDR3 covers 13 residues. Germline lookup yields CDR1 SGHTA and CDR2 FQGNSA. Trimming pared 1 base from V and 6 bases from J, leaving 6 bases between. CDR3 amino acids: CASSLGASGELFF. CDR3 in DNA: TGTGCCAGCAGCTTAGGAGCCTCCGGGGAGCTGTTTTTT.

The chain uses TRBV5-1 and TRBJ2-7; 11 nucleotides line up with TRBD1. The junction had 2 bases not matched to a gene; V was cut back by 3 bases and J by 3 bases. Germline V gene sequence: CDR1 SGHRS, CDR2 YFSETQ. The CDR3 length is 14 residues. CDR3 region: CASSWGTGGYEQYF. The CDR3 region has the DNA TGCGCCAGCAGCTGGGGGACAGGGGGCTACGAGCAGTACTTC.

The table lists this clone with a count of one. This chain connects TRBV6-5 to TRBJ2-5, with D possibly TRBD1 on 6 matching bases. This CDR3 has 15 residues. Germline lookup yields CDR1 MNHEY and CDR2 SVGAGI. V was pared by 6 bases and J by 3 bases, with 17 bases between. This CDR3 reads CASSLGTRAKETQYF. Here the CDR3 DNA reads TGTGCCAGCAGCCTCGGGACACGAGCAAAAGAGACCCAGTACTTC.

Of note for this clone: This specimen includes other DNA sequences encoding the same CDR3. The rearrangement links TRBV6-5 to TRBJ2-3; D is unclear. Germline V gives CDR1 MNHEY, CDR2 SVGAGI. The CDR3 is 13 residues long. Trimming left V 6 bases short and J 0 bases short, with 7 bases between. CDR3 sequence: CASRDRSTDTQYF. DNA for the CDR3: TGTGCCAGCAGGGACCGAAGCACAGATACGCAGTATTTT.

The chain couples TRBV28 to TRBJ1-3; the D gene is possibly TRBD1 (6 bases). Germline assignment: CDR1 MDHEN and CDR2 SYDVKM. The CDR3 covers 14 residues. Trimming removed 6 bases at V and 1 base at J, with 10 bases between. The CDR3 region has the DNA TGTGCCAGCAGAACAGGGAATTCTGGAAACACCATATATTTT. Its translation is CASRTGNSGNTIYF.

The rearrangement links TRBV9 to TRBJ2-2, with D possibly TRBD2 on 5 matching bases. The CDR3 has 13 amino acids. CDR1 is SGDLS, CDR2 YYNGEE, per germline. The V end was cut by 3 bases, the J end by 7 bases, with 10 bases between. This CDR3 reads CASSGGFIGELFF. The CDR3 DNA reads TGTGCCAGCAGCGGCGGGTTTATCGGGGAGCTGTTTTTT.

This clone was detected once. The chain uses TRBV3-1 (or the pseudogene TRBV3-2) and TRBJ2-5, with 10 bases that match TRBD2. The CDR3 consists of 18 residues. Per germline, CDR1 LGHDT and CDR2 YNNKEL (reference sequence). Trimming cost V 0 bases and J 4 bases; bases outside gene matches: 11. The CDR3 region is CASSQDGGLAGVRETQYF. In nucleotides, the CDR3 is TGTGCCAGCAGCCAAGATGGGGGCCTAGCGGGAGTTAGAGAGACCCAGTACTTC.

This chain links TRBV5-1 with TRBJ1-4; TRBD1 agrees at 7 bases. Trimming removed 0 bases from V and 8 bases from J; junction bases left unmatched: 7. The CDR3 sequence is 15 residues long. The germline CDR1 and CDR2 sequences are SGHRS and YFSETQ. CDR3 in amino acids: CASSLGDQGGEKLFF. The CDR3 DNA is TGCGCCAGCAGCTTGGGTGACCAGGGGGGGGAAAAACTGTTTTTT.

The chain is built from TRBV5-5 and TRBJ2-3; D might be TRBD2 (5 bases). V lost 0 bases to trimming and J lost 6 bases, with 5 bases between them. This CDR3 has 12 amino acids. CDR1 and CDR2 from the germline V gene are SGHKS and YYEKEE (reference sequence). For the CDR3, the DNA is TGTGCCAGCAGCTTGGGAGGGGATACGCAGTATTTT. Translated, it gives CASSLGGDTQYF.

The chain joins TRBV5-8 to TRBJ1-5; D is unresolved. The germline CDR1 and CDR2 sequences are SGHTS and YDEGEE. There are 15 residues in the CDR3. The V gene lost 0 bases and the J gene lost 3 bases, with 10 bases spanning the gap. This chain's CDR3 is CASSLVRQNNQPQHF. The DNA of the CDR3 is TGTGCCAGCAGCTTGGTACGTCAGAACAATCAGCCCCAGCATTTT. Full variable domain (outside the CDR3, taken from reference TRBV5-8 and TRBJ1-5): EAGVTQSPTHLIKTRGQQATLRCSPISGHTSVYWYQQALGLGLQFLLWYDEGEERNRGNFPPRFSGRQFPNYSSELNVNALELEDSALYLCASSLVRQNNQPQHFGDGTRLSIL.

CDR3 residues: CASSQDGWSNTEAFF. In nucleotides, the CDR3 is TGCGCCAGCAGCCAAGATGGGTGGTCGAACACTGAAGCTTTCTTT. The J gene is TRBJ1-1, the V gene TRBV4-1; D is unresolved. Trimming shortened V by 0 bases and J by 1 base, and 9 bases separated the two germline ends. The CDR3 runs to 15 residues. Looked up from germline, CDR1 is MGHRA and CDR2 is YSYEKL.

The V call is TRBV5-4, the J call TRBJ2-5; 12 bases are a match to TRBD2. From germline, CDR1 is SGHNT and CDR2 YYREEE (reference sequence). This CDR3 is built from 15 residues. J lost 4 bases, V lost 2 bases, and 3 bases had no gene match. This CDR3 reads CASSFRLAGVETQYF. CDR3 nucleotide sequence: TGTGCCAGCAGCTTTAGACTAGCGGGAGTAGAGACCCAGTACTTC.

The chain uses TRBV27 and TRBJ1-4; D ambiguous. V lost 6 bases to trimming and J lost 3 bases, with 14 bases between them. CDR3 length: 15 amino acids. CDR1 is MNHEY and CDR2 is SMNVEV in the germline V gene (reference sequence). The chain's CDR3 is CASRGWGGANEKLFF. The CDR3 coding sequence is TGTGCCAGCAGGGGCTGGGGAGGTGCTAATGAAAAACTGTTTTTT.

The rearrangement joins TRBV9 to TRBJ2-1, with TRBD2 identical over 8 bases. Losses at the gene ends were 1 base for V and 4 bases for J; bases not matched to a gene: 4. There are 15 residues in the CDR3. Germline CDR1 SGDLS, CDR2 YYNGEE. For the CDR3, the DNA is TGTGCCAGCAGCGTATCGAGCGGGGGATACAATGAGCAGTTCTTC. Its protein product is CASSVSSGGYNEQFF.

The V gene is TRBV5-5, the J gene TRBJ1-4; 7 bases fit TRBD1. J lost 5 bases, V lost 2 bases, and 12 bases had no gene match. CDR3 size: 17 residues. Germline V gene lookup returns CDR1 SGHKS and CDR2 YYEKEE (reference sequence). CDR3 bases: TGTGCCAGCAGCTTTCTACCACCGGGACAGAGGAATGAAAAACTGTTTTTT. As protein: CASSFLPPGQRNEKLFF.

The chain joins TRBV28 to TRBJ1-5; 8 nucleotides agree with TRBD1. With 5 bases clipped from V and 0 bases from J, the junction kept 12 bases outside the gene matches. The CDR3 is 18 residues long. Germline V lookup: CDR1 MDHEN, CDR2 SYDVKM. The CDR3: CASSPRQGAPISNQPQHF. DNA of the CDR3: TGTGCCAGCAGTCCCAGGCAGGGGGCCCCCATTAGCAATCAGCCCCAGCATTTT.

The rearrangement links TRBV7-2 to TRBJ2-7, with 8 positions matching TRBD2. J gave up 7 bases and V 5 bases, and 13 bases lay outside the gene matches. The CDR3 extends over 15 amino acids. CDR1 SGHTA and CDR2 FQGNSA come from the germline V gene. DNA for the CDR3: TGTGCCAGCAGCCTGTCTGCCGGGGGGGCCGGTGAGCAGTACTTC. It is translated as CASSLSAGGAGEQYF. The entire variable domain, with the rest obtained from reference TRBV7-2 and TRBJ2-7, is as follows: GAGVSQSPSNKVTEKGKDVELRCDPISGHTALYWYRQSLGQGLEFLIYFQGNSAPDKSGLPSDRFSAERTGGSVSTLTIQRTQQEDSAVYLCASSLSAGGAGEQYFGPGTRLTVT.

The chain has TRBV18 and TRBJ2-7, with TRBD1 matching 7 bases. The CDR3 runs to 14 residues. CDR1 and CDR2 (germline): KGHSH, LQKENI. J was trimmed by 10 bases and V by 0 bases; bases with no gene match: 9. Here the CDR3 DNA reads TGTGCCAGCTCACCACCGACAGGGACCAGCTATCAGTACTTC. Translating it yields CASSPPTGTSYQYF.

This clone was detected once. The V gene is TRBV7-2, the J gene TRBJ2-7; 9 bases match TRBD2. Trimming at V came to 4 bases and at J to 3 bases, leaving 16 bases not matched to a gene. Germline CDR1 reads SGHTA; CDR2 reads FQGNSA. The CDR3 sequence is 18 residues long. CDR3 protein: CASSSRRSGGVLHYEQYF. The DNA of the CDR3 is TGTGCCAGCAGCTCCCGGCGTAGCGGGGGTGTACTACACTACGAGCAGTACTTC.

V usage is TRBV5-8 and J usage is TRBJ2-7; TRBD1 might be the D (6 bases). This CDR3 comprises 15 residues. CDR1 is SGHTS, CDR2 YDEGEE, per germline. The ends were cut back, 2 bases at V and 4 bases at J, with 16 bases in the middle. The DNA of the CDR3 is TGTGCCAGCAGCTTTACTGCAGGGGATGGGTACGAGCAGTACTTC. Translated: CASSFTAGDGYEQYF.

V usage is TRBV6-1 and J usage is TRBJ1-6, with no clear D. The germline V and J ends were trimmed by 2 bases and 17 bases, with 16 bases remaining between them. The CDR3 covers 13 residues. Germline CDR1 and CDR2: MNHNS and SASEGT. CDR3 coding DNA: TGTGCCAGCAGTGAAAGCTCGAACAGAGCCTTCCACTTT. Translating gives CASSESSNRAFHF.